This record concerns one TCR beta chain sequence. Using immunoSEQ multiplex PCR, the repertoire was profiled, and TCRdb retains in-frame clones only, with some absent. The repertoire consists of about 49,000 clones, with approximately 80% occurring once and the leading ten covering 40% to 45%. This record comes from a study of blood T cell repertoires in COVID-19. Unmatched junction bases numbered 18, after V lost 8 bases and J lost 8 bases. Germline assignment: CDR1 SGHVS and CDR2 FQNEAQ. The CDR3 is 17 amino acids. The clonotype was recovered from a man aged 65 to 85 with active or convalescent COVID-19. Sample: peripheral blood. The chain recombines TRBV7-8 with TRBJ1-6; 7 bases fit TRBD1. The CDR3 protein is CASESSDREEGDSPLHF. As DNA, the CDR3 is TGTGCCAGCGAATCTAGCGACAGGGAAGAGGGGGATTCACCCCTCCACTTT.